This T cell receptor (beta chain) was recovered during a study of siplizumab effects on memory and regulatory T cells. Note on this clone: Its specificity is unknown.

Sequenced by immunoSEQ multiplex PCR; TCRdb stores in-frame clones only, minus some. The table lists approximately 9,600 clones, around 46% of them singletons. Mixed lymphocyte reaction cells underwent more than five days of coculture at 37°C. Sequencing was carried out using CFSE-low (dividing) CD4+ T cells sorted from an allogeneic mixed lymphocyte reaction. The source of this sequence is a human donor in good health; the cells came from an allogeneic mixed lymphocyte reaction.

The CDR3 loop reads CASSLKTGGLTDTQYF. In nucleotides, the CDR3 is TGTGCCAGCAGCTTGAAAACGGGAGGGCTCACAGATACGCAGTATTTT. The chain couples TRBV5-4 to TRBJ2-3, with 8 bases aligning to TRBD2. With 1 base clipped from V and 2 bases from J, the junction kept 6 bases outside the gene matches. Germline CDR1 and CDR2: SGHNT and YYREEE (reference sequence). The CDR3 has 16 amino acids.